This T cell receptor (beta chain) was identified in a study of sequential checkpoint blockade in melanoma. Produced via immunoSEQ multiplex PCR; TCRdb's table is partial and in-frame only. The table shows 20,000 to 25,000 clones, with nearly 70% occurring only once. This CDR3 region has 15 residues. J lost 8 bases, V lost 5 bases, and 5 bases had no gene match. Germline assignment: CDR1 MNHEY and CDR2 SVGAGI. As to treatment: randomized to nivolumab then ipilimumab (arm A) or the reverse (arm B). Live CD3+CD8+ CD19− CD56− cells were sorted from PBMCs. The origin of this receptor is a human donor with melanoma. V usage is TRBV6-5 and J usage is TRBJ2-1; 14 bases are a match to TRBD2. The material sequenced was CD8+ T cells sorted from blood (inferred from file names), taken from a patient given nivolumab and ipilimumab in sequence. The CDR3 coding sequence is TGTGCCAGCAGTCAGACTAGCGGGGGGGCCTATGAGCAGTTCTTC. Translation gives CASSQTSGGAYEQFF.